The 14 T cell receptor beta chains in this list originate from one sample, sequenced in a study of blood T cells in healthy people across ages. PCR was performed a second time for about 7 to 11 cycles using a sample-barcoded 5' primer and a J-beta primer mix. TCRdb called the 5' RACE reads again in MiXCR, with one record for every CDR3 protein. Altogether about 730,000 distinct CDR3 sequences are present, approximately 43% being singletons, with the ten largest covering 20% to 25%. The sequenced sample consisted of blood. The receptors come from an older woman in good health.

The J gene is TRBJ1-2, the V gene TRBV20-1; TRBD1 aligns across 10 bases. The germline gives CDR1 DFQATT, CDR2 SNEGSKA (reference sequence). The CDR3 covers 13 residues. The ends lost 5 bases at V and 0 bases at J; junction bases unmatched: 0. CDR3 sequence reads: CSAGTGANYGYTF. CDR3 bases: TGCAGTGCTGGGACAGGGGCTAACTATGGCTACACCTTC.

This clonotype was observed many times. A much larger clonotype is one base distant, so this may be a read error. In DNA, the CDR3 is TGCGCCAGCAGCCGCTCGGGAACATCCTACAATGAGCAGTTCTTC. Protein sequence: CASSRSGTSYNEQFF. J is TRBJ2-1 and V is TRBV4-3; tentative D call: TRBD2 (5 bases). Germline V gene lookup returns CDR1 LGHNA and CDR2 YSLEER. CDR3 size: 15 residues. The V end lost 4 bases, the J end lost 1 base, and 11 bases lay between the germline ends.

The V gene is TRBV12-3 or TRBV12-4, the J gene TRBJ2-7; 7 bases align to TRBD1. The V and J ends lost 6 bases and 7 bases, in that order; junction bases with no gene match: 18. This CDR3 has 16 amino acids. The DNA for the CDR3 is TGTGCCAGCAGCCACCCCCAGGACAGGACAGACGATGAGCAGTACTTC. This translates into CASSHPQDRTDDEQYF.

The chain links TRBV5-1 to TRBJ2-3; either TRBD1 or TRBD2 may supply D (5 bases each). The CDR3 sequence is 15 residues long. With 2 bases removed from V and 2 bases from J, the gap between germline ends came to 12 bases. Germline V gene data show CDR1 as SGHRS and CDR2 as YFSETQ. CDR3 loop: CASSLTGTPTDTQYF. The DNA for the CDR3 is TGCGCCAGCAGCTTAACCGGGACCCCCACAGATACGCAGTATTTT.

As concerns this clonotype: A much larger clone lies one base from this, so it may be a read error. The chain couples TRBV29-1 to TRBJ2-7, with D maybe TRBD1 (6 bases). The CDR3 extends over 14 amino acids. CDR1 SQVTM and CDR2 ANQGSEA come from the germline V gene. CDR3 DNA sequence: TGCAGCGTTGAATGGCAGGGGAGCTCCTACGATCAGTACTTC. It specifies CSVEWQGSSYDQYF.

The chain recombines TRBV4-2 with TRBJ2-5, with 8 bases identical to TRBD2. Germline V CDR1 and CDR2: LGHNA, YNFKEQ. Trimming cost V 0 bases and J 11 bases; bases outside gene matches: 20. The CDR3 length is 18 residues. CDR3 DNA: TGTGCCAGCAGCCAAGATCCAAGCGGGAGCAGCTCCTACGATGAGCAGTACTTC. This codes for CASSQDPSGSSSYDEQYF.

The genes are TRBV20-1 and TRBJ2-4; the D is unclear. V lost 8 bases, J lost 0 bases, and 17 bases lay in between. Per the germline V gene, CDR1 is DFQATT and CDR2 is SNEGSKA (reference sequence). This CDR3 comprises 15 residues. The CDR3 DNA follows: TGCAGTTATCTCGACGAACAACTAGCCAAAAACATTCAGTACTTC. This codes for CSYLDEQLAKNIQYF.

This clonotype was observed a few times. The CDR3 is CSASEGTGARETQYF. In DNA form, the CDR3 reads TGCAGTGCTAGTGAGGGGACAGGGGCCCGAGAGACCCAGTACTTC. The chain combines TRBV20-1 with TRBJ2-5, with 10 bases lining up with TRBD1. Germline CDR1 DFQATT, CDR2 SNEGSKA (reference sequence). The junction had 8 bases not matched to a gene; V was cut back by 3 bases and J by 4 bases. The CDR3 contains 15 residues.

The chain uses TRBV20-1 and TRBJ2-5, with 7 bases lining up with TRBD2. In germline, CDR1 is DFQATT, CDR2 SNEGSKA (reference sequence). CDR3 length: 15 amino acids. V lost 4 bases to trimming and J lost 11 bases; unmatched junction nucleotides: 19. CDR3 sequence reads: CSATASGVTYNEQYF. CDR3 DNA sequence: TGCAGTGCTACAGCAAGCGGGGTGACCTACAATGAGCAGTACTTC.

The chain couples TRBV11-1 to TRBJ2-3; 7 bases are shared with TRBD2. CDR1 and CDR2 (germline): SGHAT, FQDESV (reference sequence). CDR3 length equals 16 residues. J lost 5 bases, V lost 5 bases, and 13 bases had no gene match. CDR3 DNA sequence: TGTGCCAGCAGCCTACTAGAGGCGGGAGAAGGAGATACGCAGTATTTT. Its translation is CASSLLEAGEGDTQYF.

The chain employs TRBV7-2 and TRBJ2-3; TRBD2 matches at 7 bases. V was clipped by 5 bases and J by 1 base; unmatched bases: 15. This CDR3 comprises 18 residues. CDR1 is SGHTA, CDR2 FQGNSA, per germline. The CDR3 DNA follows: TGTGCCAGCAGCGGAGCCGGGACTACCTACCCCGGCACAGATACGCAGTATTTT. Translated, it gives CASSGAGTTYPGTDTQYF.

Only a few counts were recorded for this clonotype. This chain links TRBV2 with TRBJ1-2; no firm D call. The CDR3 extends over 11 amino acids. Trimming cost V 5 bases and J 6 bases, with 7 bases left between them. Germline V gene lookup returns CDR1 SNHLY and CDR2 FYNNEI. The DNA of the CDR3 is TGTGCCAGCAGTAAAGGGCATGGCTACACCTTC. Its protein product is CASSKGHGYTF. The full variable domain, with the rest looked up from reference TRBV2 and TRBJ1-2, is EPEVTQTPSHQVTQMGQEVILRCVPISNHLYFYWYRQILGQKVEFLVSFYNNEISEKSEIFDDQFSVERPDGSNFTLKIRSTKLEDSAMYFCASSKGHGYTFGSGTRLTVV.

As concerns this clonotype: One junction end disagrees with the germline gene, perhaps due to a read error. The gene calls are TRBV11-2 and TRBJ2-3; D ambiguous. Germline loops: CDR1 SGHAT, CDR2 FQNNGV. CDR3 size: 13 residues. Written as DNA, the CDR3 is TGTGCCAGCAGCGTAGATCGCGCAGATACGCAGTATTTT. Protein sequence: CASSVDRADTQYF.

The CDR3: CASSPRGLGDTQYF. DNA for the CDR3: TGTGCCAGCAGTCCCCGAGGGTTAGGAGATACGCAGTATTTT. The rearrangement links TRBV28 to TRBJ2-3; weak D call: TRBD2 (5 bases). Germline V gene lookup returns CDR1 MDHEN and CDR2 SYDVKM. Trimming removed 5 bases at V and 5 bases at J, with 14 bases between. This CDR3 is built from 14 residues. Based on the CDR3 plus reference TRBV28 and TRBJ2-3, the full variable domain is DVKVTQSSRYLVKRTGEKVFLECVQDMDHENMFWYRQDPGLGLRLIYFSYDVKMKEKGDIPEGYSVSREKKERFSLILESASTNQTSMYLCASSPRGLGDTQYFGPGTRLTVL.